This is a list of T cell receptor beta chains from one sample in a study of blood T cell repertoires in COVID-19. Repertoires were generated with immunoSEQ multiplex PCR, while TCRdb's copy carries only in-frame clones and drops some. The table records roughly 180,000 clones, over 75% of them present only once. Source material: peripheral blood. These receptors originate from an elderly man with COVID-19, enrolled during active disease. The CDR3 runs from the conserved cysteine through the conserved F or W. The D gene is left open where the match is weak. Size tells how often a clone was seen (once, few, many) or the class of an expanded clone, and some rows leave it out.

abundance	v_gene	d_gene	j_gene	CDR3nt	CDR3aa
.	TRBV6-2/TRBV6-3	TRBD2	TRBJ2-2	TGTGCCAGCAGTTATGCAGCGGGGGTGAACACCGGGGAGCTGTTTTTT	CASSYAAGVNTGELFF
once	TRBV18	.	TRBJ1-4	TGTGCCAGCTCACAAGGGACTCCTGCAACTAATGAAAAACTGTTTTTT	CASSQGTPATNEKLFF
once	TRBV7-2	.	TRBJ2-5	TGTGCCAGCAGCTTTCGGGGGGCAGCGGAGACCCAGTACTTC	CASSFRGAAETQYF
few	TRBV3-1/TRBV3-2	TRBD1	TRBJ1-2	TGTGCCAGCAGCCAAGATCTAACAGGGGCGAGTGGCTACACCTTC	CASSQDLTGASGYTF
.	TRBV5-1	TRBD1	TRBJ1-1	TGCGCCAGCAGCTTTGGACAGGGGGCGAACACTGAAGCTTTCTTT	CASSFGQGANTEAFF
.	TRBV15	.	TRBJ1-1	TGTGCCACCAGCAGAGCCGGAGGGGAAGGGACTGAAGCTTTCTTT	CATSRAGGEGTEAFF
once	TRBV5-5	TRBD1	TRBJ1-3	TGTGCCAGCAGCCAGGGACAGGGACTTGGAAACACCATATATTTT	CASSQGQGLGNTIYF
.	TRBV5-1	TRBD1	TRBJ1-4	TGCGCCAGCAGCTTCCAGGGGGCAGTGGAAAAACTGTTTTTT	CASSFQGAVEKLFF
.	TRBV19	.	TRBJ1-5	TGTGCCAGTAGTTCCCACCCGTACAGGGTCAATCAGCCCCAGCATTTT	CASSSHPYRVNQPQHF
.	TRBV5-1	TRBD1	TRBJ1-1	TGCGCCAGCAGCTTTACAGGGGACCGGACTGAAGCTTTCTTT	CASSFTGDRTEAFF
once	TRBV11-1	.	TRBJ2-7	TGTGCCAGCAGCTTAGCACAGGGTGGTAGCTACGAGCAGTACTTC	CASSLAQGGSYEQYF